The present T cell receptor (beta chain) was sequenced within a study of siplizumab effects on memory and regulatory T cells. Broader study findings: The average Treg-derived proportion among mappable alloreactive CD4+ clones was 65% to 70% with siplizumab versus roughly 30% in controls.

Concerning this clone: Its specificity is not known.

Data came from immunoSEQ multiplex PCR; TCRdb stores just in-frame clones and leaves some out. Of about 82,000 clones listed, over 80% are singletons. The receptor's source is a human donor in good health. The sample consisted of Tregs sorted from blood.

The CDR3 DNA reads as TGTGCCAGCAGGCGGGGGGCCCTGGCAGATACGCAGTATTTT. Its protein is CASRRGALADTQYF. This chain joins TRBV6-5 and TRBJ2-3, with 8 bases that match TRBD2. Trimming took 6 bases from V and 4 from J; bases not matched to a gene: 6. The CDR3 runs 14 residues. Per germline, CDR1 MNHEY and CDR2 SVGAGI.